This TCR beta chain was profiled in a study of shared clonotypes between healthy human individuals. Naive CD8 cells lacked CD45RO, underwent positive selection for CCR7 and left out terminally differentiated effector memory CD45RA+ cells. A note on this clone: This same CDR3 is encoded by further DNA sequences in the sample.

Trimming left V 3 bases short and J 0 bases short, with 9 bases between. Germline V gene sequence: CDR1 MNHEY, CDR2 SMNVEV (reference sequence). The CDR3 loop spans 14 amino acids. Profiling relied on immunoSEQ multiplex PCR, and the TCRdb table lists in-frame clones only, not all of them. The sample shows around 2,000,000 clones, roughly 91% of them seen only once. The receptor comes from a man aged 18 to 30 in good health. Some clones in this sample may be carry-over from other donors' samples. The sequencing input was naive CD8+ T cells from PBMCs. The rearrangement joins TRBV27 to TRBJ2-7; the D is unclear. For the CDR3, the DNA is TGTGCCAGCAGTTTGCGCGCAAGCTCCTACGAGCAGTACTTC. This sequence encodes CASSLRASSYEQYF.